Listed below are T cell receptor beta chains from one sample, sequenced in a study of T-cell memory formation after mild COVID-19. TCRdb used MiXCR to reprocess the 5' RACE reads, holding one entry per CDR3 protein. The table lists 300,000 to 350,000 distinct CDR3 sequences, 12% to 15% of them singletons. The sequenced material came from PBMCs or a T cell subset sorted from them (not recorded which). The receptors were sampled from a man aged 18 to 30 who had mild COVID-19 (a few samples of this study predate the infection). Cell type and time point are not known. CDR3s include the opening cysteine and the closing phenylalanine or tryptophan. Size is omitted from some rows. Given values are once, few, many or a class for expanded clones.

>TRBJ2-7|14|TRBV4-1|.
CASSPGQVVYEQYF
>TRBJ1-2|14|TRBV5-1|.
CASSRRTADYGYTF
>TRBJ1-5|14|TRBV5-6|.
CASSLMGRNQPQHF
>TRBJ2-6|18|TRBV9|.
CASSFRTGERSGANVLTF
>TRBJ2-5|18|TRBV5-1|few
CASSLAGVSRYPKETQYF
>TRBJ2-7|16|TRBV7-9|.
CASSVFRGGWSYEQYF
>TRBJ2-1|13|TRBV29-1|.
CSVVTEGPFEQFF
>TRBJ2-3|13|TRBV20-1|.
CSARGERWDTQYF
>TRBJ1-2|17|TRBV5-8|.
CASSRSGTGTWSYGYTF
>TRBJ2-7|17|TRBV9|many
CASSHKETAPAGYEQYF
>TRBJ2-3|13|TRBV4-3|many
CASSQQGADTQYF
>TRBJ2-2|16|TRBV24-1|.
CATSDFGTQRTGELFF
>TRBJ2-6|15|TRBV6-2/TRBV6-3|.
CASSMDFPGANVLTF
>TRBJ2-1|17|TRBV7-9|few
CASSSPTSGGSYNEQFF
>TRBJ2-3|13|TRBV7-2|many
CASSPTHTDTQYF
>TRBJ2-1|9|TRBV7-9|.
CATRDEQFF
>TRBJ2-2|17|TRBV28|few
CASSSGRQGPNTGELFF
>TRBJ2-3|12|TRBV2|many
CASRPLTDTQYF
>TRBJ1-5|16|TRBV7-8|.
CASSSRAGSPNQPQHF
>TRBJ2-4|16|TRBV4-3|few
CASSQDSPRAKNIQYF
>TRBJ1-2|14|TRBV4-1|.
CASSQGSKKPGYTF
>TRBJ2-3|12|TRBV15|many
CATSRVEGQQYF
>TRBJ2-3|16|TRBV5-1|many
CASSHSRTGITDTQYF
>TRBJ2-7|13|TRBV6-5|few
CASSEPGIREQYF
>TRBJ2-3|15|TRBV7-2|few
CASSKTGVFTDTQYF
>TRBJ2-7|17|TRBV4-3|.
CASSQGVADTSSYEQYF
>TRBJ2-7|15|TRBV7-6|many
CASRPGGGASYEQYF
>TRBJ1-1|14|TRBV4-2|few
CASSPGGLETEAFF
>TRBJ2-3|14|TRBV7-3|few
CASKERGGSDTQYF
>TRBJ1-5|12|TRBV29-1|.
CSVQGRNQPQHF
>TRBJ2-5|15|TRBV28|.
CATTGGLAGGETQYF
>TRBJ1-1|17|TRBV7-8|few
CASSLGRRTRENTEAFF
>TRBJ2-3|15|TRBV7-3|.
CASSLTHSVADTQYF
>TRBJ1-6|15|TRBV25-1|.
CASSDRGNYNSPLHF
>TRBJ2-5|16|TRBV5-5|few
CASSPGTGAVGETQYF
>TRBJ1-1|18|TRBV4-2|few
CASSTSPPGLGPNTEAFF
>TRBJ1-2|12|TRBV15|.
CATSRDWRGYTF
>TRBJ2-7|13|TRBV12-3/TRBV12-4|few
CASSLGRANEQYF
>TRBJ1-1|18|TRBV7-2|.
CASSLVGSWVGMNTEAFF
>TRBJ2-7|15|TRBV7-2|.
CASSFSRTATYEQYF